The rows below give T cell receptor beta chains drawn from one sample of a study of Ad26.COV2.S vaccination and SARS-CoV-2 variants. Libraries were prepared by immunoSEQ multiplex PCR; TCRdb keeps only in-frame clonotypes and omits some of them. This table has some 320,000 clones, roughly 86% appearing once. Specimen: peripheral blood, collected in a trial of Ad26.COV2.S vaccine versus placebo. The receptors here all came from a person between 18 and 65 years old who received the Ad26.COV2.S COVID-19 vaccine or a placebo. The CDR3 runs from the conserved cysteine through the conserved F or W.

J gene: TRBJ1-3; CDR3 length: 17; V gene: TRBV19; CDR3 protein: CASSPRSGTGTRHTIYF
J gene: TRBJ1-3; CDR3 length: 14; V gene: TRBV5-1; CDR3 protein: CASSLAQGGNTIYF
J gene: TRBJ2-7; CDR3 length: 15; V gene: TRBV3-1/TRBV3-2; CDR3 protein: CASSQRGSGYYEQYF
J gene: TRBJ1-2; CDR3 length: 15; V gene: TRBV9; CDR3 protein: CASSSSRDRVGGYTF
J gene: TRBJ1-6; CDR3 length: 12; V gene: TRBV19; CDR3 protein: CASSIGNSPLHF
J gene: TRBJ1-2; CDR3 length: 16; V gene: TRBV7-9; CDR3 protein: CASSFGSPVRGDGYTF
J gene: TRBJ1-6; CDR3 length: 15; V gene: TRBV7-3; CDR3 protein: CASSLSGGRISPLHF
J gene: TRBJ1-1; CDR3 length: 15; V gene: TRBV5-4; CDR3 protein: CASSLAPVGNTEAFF
J gene: TRBJ1-2; CDR3 length: 17; V gene: TRBV10-3; CDR3 protein: CAISEGNRGTGPRGYTF
J gene: TRBJ1-3; CDR3 length: 13; V gene: TRBV25-1; CDR3 protein: CASSSSVGHTIYF
J gene: TRBJ2-7; CDR3 length: 15; V gene: TRBV6-1; CDR3 protein: CASSDERGGTYEQYF
J gene: TRBJ2-7; CDR3 length: 14; V gene: TRBV19; CDR3 protein: CASSNPGEDYEQYF
J gene: TRBJ1-1; CDR3 length: 12; V gene: TRBV15; CDR3 protein: CATSVGETEAFF
J gene: TRBJ2-5; CDR3 length: 17; V gene: TRBV18; CDR3 protein: CASSPPASGGFQETQYF
J gene: TRBJ1-3; CDR3 length: 18; V gene: TRBV11-2; CDR3 protein: CASSFAGFRGRSGNTIYF
J gene: TRBJ2-3; CDR3 length: 14; V gene: TRBV6-5; CDR3 protein: CASSYMGPTDTQYF
J gene: TRBJ1-1; CDR3 length: 15; V gene: TRBV5-5; CDR3 protein: CASSLPIQLNTEAFF
J gene: TRBJ1-4; CDR3 length: 16; V gene: TRBV10-3; CDR3 protein: CAISSNAGATNEKLFF